The present entry profiles one T cell receptor (beta chain) with its context. CDR1 and CDR2 (germline): SGDLS, YYNGEE. The CDR3 consists of 16 residues. V lost 4 bases and J 2 bases, leaving 17 bases between the germline ends. The data originate from a study of technical replicates of blood from a few donors. The protocol was immunoSEQ multiplex PCR, while the TCRdb copy is restricted to in-frame clones and leaves out a portion. The repertoire holds around 80,000 clones, with about 91% as singletons. V is TRBV9 and J is TRBJ2-3; TRBD1 might be the D (6 bases). The sequenced sample consisted of T cells isolated from PBMCs. The sequence derives from a human donor in good health. In nucleotides, the CDR3 is TGTGCCAGCAGCTCGACGCAGGGGCTACTCACAGATACGCAGTATTTT. Translation: CASSSTQGLLTDTQYF.